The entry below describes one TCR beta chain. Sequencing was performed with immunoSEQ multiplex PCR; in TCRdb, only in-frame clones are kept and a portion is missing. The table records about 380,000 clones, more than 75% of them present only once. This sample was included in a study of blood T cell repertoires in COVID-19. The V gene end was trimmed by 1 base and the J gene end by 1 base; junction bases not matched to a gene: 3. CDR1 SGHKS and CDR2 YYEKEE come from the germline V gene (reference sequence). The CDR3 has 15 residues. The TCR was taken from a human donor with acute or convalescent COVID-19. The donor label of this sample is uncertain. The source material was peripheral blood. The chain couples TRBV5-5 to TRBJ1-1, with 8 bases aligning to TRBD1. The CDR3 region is CASSLSDRANTEAFF. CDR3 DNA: TGTGCCAGCAGCTTGTCGGACAGGGCGAACACTGAAGCTTTCTTT.